This T cell receptor beta chain was recovered during a study of blood T cell repertoires in COVID-19. About the study: Collection of acute and convalescent COVID-19 samples took place in the United States, Italy and Spain. PBMCs, B-cell-depleted T cells, or T cells were the source of the cDNA or gDNA that made up the material.

The CDR3 is 11 amino acids. Germline V gene lookup returns CDR1 DFQATT and CDR2 SNEGSKA (reference sequence). V dropped 1 base and J dropped 4 bases, with 5 bases sitting between them. Source study methods: Quantification of nucleated cells was approximated via reference gene primer amplification. Generated by immunoSEQ multiplex PCR, the TCRdb table keeps only in-frame clones and is missing some. V and J calls and clone size are as listed in that table; D and trimming were resolved from the DNA. The table has roughly 320,000 clones, roughly 85% seen once. This receptor was identified in a human donor in a cohort sampled during active COVID-19. The chain is built from TRBV20-1 and TRBJ2-7; no firm D call. Material for sequencing was peripheral blood. The CDR3 coding sequence is TGCAGTGCTAGAGTCATTTACGAGCAGTACTTC. Translation: CSARVIYEQYF.